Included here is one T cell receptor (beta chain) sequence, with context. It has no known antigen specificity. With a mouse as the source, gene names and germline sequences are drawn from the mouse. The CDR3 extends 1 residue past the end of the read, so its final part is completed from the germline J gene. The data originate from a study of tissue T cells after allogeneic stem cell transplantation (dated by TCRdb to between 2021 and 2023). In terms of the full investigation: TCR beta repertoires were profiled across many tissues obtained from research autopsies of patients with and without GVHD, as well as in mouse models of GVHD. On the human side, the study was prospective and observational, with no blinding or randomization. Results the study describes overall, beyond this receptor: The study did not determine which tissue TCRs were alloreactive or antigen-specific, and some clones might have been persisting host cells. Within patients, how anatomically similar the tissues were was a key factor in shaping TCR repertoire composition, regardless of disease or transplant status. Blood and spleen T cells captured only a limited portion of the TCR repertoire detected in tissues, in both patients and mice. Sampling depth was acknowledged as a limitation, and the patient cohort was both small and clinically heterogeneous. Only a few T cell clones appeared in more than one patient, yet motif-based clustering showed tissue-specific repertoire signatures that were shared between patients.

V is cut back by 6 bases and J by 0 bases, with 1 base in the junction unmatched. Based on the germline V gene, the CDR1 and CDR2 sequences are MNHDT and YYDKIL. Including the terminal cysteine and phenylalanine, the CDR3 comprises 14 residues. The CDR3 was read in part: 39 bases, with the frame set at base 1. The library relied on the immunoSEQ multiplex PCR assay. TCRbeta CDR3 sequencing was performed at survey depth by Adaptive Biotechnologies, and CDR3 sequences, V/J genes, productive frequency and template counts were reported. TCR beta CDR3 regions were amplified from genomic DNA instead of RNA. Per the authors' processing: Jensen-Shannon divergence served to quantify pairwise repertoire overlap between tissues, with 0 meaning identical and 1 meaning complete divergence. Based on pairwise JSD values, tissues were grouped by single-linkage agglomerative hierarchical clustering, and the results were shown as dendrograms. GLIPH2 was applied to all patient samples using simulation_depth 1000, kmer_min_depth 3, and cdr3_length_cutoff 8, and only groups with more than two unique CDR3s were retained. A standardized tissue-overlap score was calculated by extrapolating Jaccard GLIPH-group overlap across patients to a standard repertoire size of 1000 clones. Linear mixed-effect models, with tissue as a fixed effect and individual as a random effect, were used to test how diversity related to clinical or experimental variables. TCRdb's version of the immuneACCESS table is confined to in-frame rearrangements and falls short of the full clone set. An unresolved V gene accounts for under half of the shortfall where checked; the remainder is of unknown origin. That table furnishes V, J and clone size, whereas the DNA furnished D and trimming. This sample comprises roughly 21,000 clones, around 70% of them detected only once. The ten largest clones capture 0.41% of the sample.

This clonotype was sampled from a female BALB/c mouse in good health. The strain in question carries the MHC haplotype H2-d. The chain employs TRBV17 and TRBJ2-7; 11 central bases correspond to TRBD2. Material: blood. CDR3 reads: CASRDWGVSYEQYF. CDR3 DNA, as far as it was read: TGTGCTAGCAGGGACTGGGGGGTCTCCTATGAACAGTAC.